This T cell receptor (beta chain) was sequenced during a study of T cell repertoires in cytomegalovirus infection. Study background: Both CMV infection and a matching HLA type were indicated by public TCR beta signatures.

This clonotype was found a few times. Antigen specificity is unknown. Each CDR3 protein gets one entry after TCRdb re-called the reads with MiXCR. The data contain 290,000 or so distinct CDR3 sequences, about 25% of them singletons. Points from the study as a whole: There were HLA-C-restricted CMV-specific TCR beta clonotypes dominating the ex vivo response.

This sequence originates from a human donor in good health (CMV status not recorded). Some clones in this sample may be carry-over from other donors' samples. Source material: PBMCs.

CDR3 amino acids: CASRTYGGANEQFF. DNA of the CDR3: TGTGCCAGCAGGACGTACGGGGGGGCCAATGAGCAGTTCTTC. The chain combines TRBV28 with TRBJ2-1, with 8 bases aligning to TRBD2. Losses at the gene ends were 6 bases for V and 6 bases for J; bases not matched to a gene: 7. CDR3 length equals 14 residues. Germline V gene sequence: CDR1 MDHEN, CDR2 SYDVKM.